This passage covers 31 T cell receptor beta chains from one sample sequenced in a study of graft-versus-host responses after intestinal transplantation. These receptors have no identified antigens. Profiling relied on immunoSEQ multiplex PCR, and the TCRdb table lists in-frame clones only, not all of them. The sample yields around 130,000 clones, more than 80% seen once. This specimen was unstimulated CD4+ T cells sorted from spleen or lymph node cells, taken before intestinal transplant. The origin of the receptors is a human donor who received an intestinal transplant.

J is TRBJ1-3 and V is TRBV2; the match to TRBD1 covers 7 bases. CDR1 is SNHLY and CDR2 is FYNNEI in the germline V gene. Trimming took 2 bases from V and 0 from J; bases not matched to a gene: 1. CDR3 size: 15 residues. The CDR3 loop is CASSEQGGSGNTIYF. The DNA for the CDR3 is TGTGCCAGCAGTGAACAGGGGGGCTCTGGAAACACCATATATTTT.

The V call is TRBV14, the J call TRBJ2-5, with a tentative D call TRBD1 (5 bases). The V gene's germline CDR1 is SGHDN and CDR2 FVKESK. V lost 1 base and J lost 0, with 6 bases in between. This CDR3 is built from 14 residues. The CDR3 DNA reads TGTGCCAGCAGCCAAGTCAGGGACCAAGAGACCCAGTACTTC. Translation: CASSQVRDQETQYF.

The CDR3 DNA reads as TGTGCCAGCAGTACCGGGGGTCGGGACGAGCAGTACTTC. Translation gives CASSTGGRDEQYF. V gene TRBV6-5 combines with J gene TRBJ2-7, with D possibly TRBD2 on 6 matching bases. The CDR3 is 13 amino acids. V lost 5 bases and J lost 5, with 13 bases in between. Looked up from germline, CDR1 is MNHEY and CDR2 is SVGAGI.

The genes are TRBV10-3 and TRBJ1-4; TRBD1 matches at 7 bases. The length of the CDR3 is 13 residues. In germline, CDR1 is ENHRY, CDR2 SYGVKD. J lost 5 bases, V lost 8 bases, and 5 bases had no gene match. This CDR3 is CAIRPGQNEKLFF. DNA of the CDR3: TGTGCCATCCGGCCGGGACAGAATGAAAAACTGTTTTTT.

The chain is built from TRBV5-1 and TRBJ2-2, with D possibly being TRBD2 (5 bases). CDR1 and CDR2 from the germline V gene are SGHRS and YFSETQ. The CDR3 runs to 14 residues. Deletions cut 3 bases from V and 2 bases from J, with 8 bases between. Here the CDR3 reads CASSYRGNTGELFF. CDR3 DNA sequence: TGCGCCAGCAGCTATCGGGGTAACACCGGGGAGCTGTTTTTT.

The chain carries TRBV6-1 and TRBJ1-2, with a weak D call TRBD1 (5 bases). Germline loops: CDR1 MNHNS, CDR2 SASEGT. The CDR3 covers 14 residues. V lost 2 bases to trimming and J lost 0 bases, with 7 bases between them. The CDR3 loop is CASSEWGSNYGYTF. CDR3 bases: TGTGCCAGCAGTGAATGGGGGTCTAACTATGGCTACACCTTC.

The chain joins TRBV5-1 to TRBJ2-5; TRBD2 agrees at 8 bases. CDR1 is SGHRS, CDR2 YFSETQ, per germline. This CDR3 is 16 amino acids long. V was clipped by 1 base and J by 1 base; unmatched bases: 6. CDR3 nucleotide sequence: TGCGCCAGCAGCTTGAACGGGGGGGGAGTCCAAGAGACCCAGTACTTC. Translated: CASSLNGGGVQETQYF.

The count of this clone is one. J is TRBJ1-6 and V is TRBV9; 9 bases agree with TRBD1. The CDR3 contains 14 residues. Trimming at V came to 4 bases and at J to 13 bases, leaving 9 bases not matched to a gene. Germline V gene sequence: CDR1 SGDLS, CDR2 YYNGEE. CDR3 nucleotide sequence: TGTGCCAGCAGCCCCGGGACAGGGTTGGGCCCCCTCCACTTT. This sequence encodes CASSPGTGLGPLHF.

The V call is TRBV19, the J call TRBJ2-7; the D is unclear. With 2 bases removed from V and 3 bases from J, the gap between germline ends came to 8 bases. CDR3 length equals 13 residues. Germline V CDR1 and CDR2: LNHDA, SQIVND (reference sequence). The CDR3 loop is CASSISRYYEQYF. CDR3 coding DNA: TGTGCCAGTAGTATATCGCGTTACTACGAGCAGTACTTC.

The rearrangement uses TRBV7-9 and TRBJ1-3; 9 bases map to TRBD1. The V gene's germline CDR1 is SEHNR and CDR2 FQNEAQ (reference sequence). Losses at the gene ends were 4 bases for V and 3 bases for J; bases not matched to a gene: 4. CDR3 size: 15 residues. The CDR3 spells CASSSHRGLGNTIYF. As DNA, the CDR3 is TGTGCCAGCAGCTCCCACAGGGGGCTTGGAAACACCATATATTTT.

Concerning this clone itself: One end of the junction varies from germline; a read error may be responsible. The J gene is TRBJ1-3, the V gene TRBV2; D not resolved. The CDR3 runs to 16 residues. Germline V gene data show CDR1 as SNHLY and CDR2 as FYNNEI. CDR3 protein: CASRLIRPPSGNTMYF. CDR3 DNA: TGTGCCAGCAGGCTCATCCGCCCGCCCTCTGGAAACACCATGTATTTT.

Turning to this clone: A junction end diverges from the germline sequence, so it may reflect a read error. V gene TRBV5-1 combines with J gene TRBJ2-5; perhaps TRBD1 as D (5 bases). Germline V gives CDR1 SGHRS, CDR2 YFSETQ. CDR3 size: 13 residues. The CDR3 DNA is TGCGCCAGCAGCTTGGAAGGGGCAGAGGCCCAGTACTTC. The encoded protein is CASSLEGAEAQYF.

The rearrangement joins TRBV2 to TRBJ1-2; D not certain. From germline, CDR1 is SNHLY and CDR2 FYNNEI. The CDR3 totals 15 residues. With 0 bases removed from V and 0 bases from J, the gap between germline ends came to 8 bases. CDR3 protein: CASSEAPGANYGYTF. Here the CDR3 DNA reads TGTGCCAGCAGTGAAGCGCCAGGAGCTAACTATGGCTACACCTTC.

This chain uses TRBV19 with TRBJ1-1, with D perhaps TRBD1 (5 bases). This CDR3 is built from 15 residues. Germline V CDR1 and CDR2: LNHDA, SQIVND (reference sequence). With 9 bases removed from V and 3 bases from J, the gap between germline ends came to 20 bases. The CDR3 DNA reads TGTGCCAGCCACGGGACTTCAGGGTGGGACACTGAAGCTTTCTTT. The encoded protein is CASHGTSGWDTEAFF. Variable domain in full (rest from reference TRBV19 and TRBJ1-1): DGGITQSPKYLFRKEGQNVTLSCEQNLNHDAMYWYRQDPGQGLRLIYYSQIVNDFQKGDIAEGYSVSREKKESFPLTVTSAQKNPTAFYLCASHGTSGWDTEAFFGQGTRLTVV.

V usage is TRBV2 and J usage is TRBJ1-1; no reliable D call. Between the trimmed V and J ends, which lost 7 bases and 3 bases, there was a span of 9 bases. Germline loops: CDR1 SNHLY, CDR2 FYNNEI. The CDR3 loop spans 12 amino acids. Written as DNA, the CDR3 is TGTGCCAGCAAACGGGAGGACACTGAAGCTTTCTTT. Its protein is CASKREDTEAFF.

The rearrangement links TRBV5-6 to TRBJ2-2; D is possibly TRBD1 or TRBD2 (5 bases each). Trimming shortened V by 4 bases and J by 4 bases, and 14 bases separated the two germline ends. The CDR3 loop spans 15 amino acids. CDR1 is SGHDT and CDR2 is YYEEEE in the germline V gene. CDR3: CASSPGTPITGELFF. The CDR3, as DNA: TGTGCCAGCAGCCCTGGGACCCCAATCACCGGGGAGCTGTTTTTT. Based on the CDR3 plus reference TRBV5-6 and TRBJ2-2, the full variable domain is DAGVTQSPTHLIKTRGQQVTLRCSPKSGHDTVSWYQQALGQGPQFIFQYYEEEERQRGNFPDRFSGHQFPNYSSELNVNALLLGDSALYLCASSPGTPITGELFFGEGSRLTVL.

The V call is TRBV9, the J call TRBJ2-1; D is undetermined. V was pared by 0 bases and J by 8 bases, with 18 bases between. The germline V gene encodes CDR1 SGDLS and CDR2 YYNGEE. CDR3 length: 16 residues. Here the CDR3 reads CASSVGPIGGSDEQFF. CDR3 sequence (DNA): TGTGCCAGCAGCGTAGGACCTATAGGTGGATCGGATGAGCAGTTCTTC. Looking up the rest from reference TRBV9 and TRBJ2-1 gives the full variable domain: DSGVTQTPKHLITATGQRVTLRCSPRSGDLSVYWYQQSLDQGLQFLIQYYNGEERAKGNILERFSAQQFPDLHSELNLSSLELGDSALYFCASSVGPIGGSDEQFFGPGTRLTVL.

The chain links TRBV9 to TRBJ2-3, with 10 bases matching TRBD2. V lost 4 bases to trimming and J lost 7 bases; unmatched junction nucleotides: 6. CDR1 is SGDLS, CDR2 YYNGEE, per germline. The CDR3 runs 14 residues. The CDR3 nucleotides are TGTGCCAGCAGCCCAGCGGGGGGGGGAAATACGCAGTATTTT. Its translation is CASSPAGGGNTQYF. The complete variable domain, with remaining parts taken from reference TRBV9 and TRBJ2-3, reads DSGVTQTPKHLITATGQRVTLRCSPRSGDLSVYWYQQSLDQGLQFLIQYYNGEERAKGNILERFSAQQFPDLHSELNLSSLELGDSALYFCASSPAGGGNTQYFGPGTRLTVL.

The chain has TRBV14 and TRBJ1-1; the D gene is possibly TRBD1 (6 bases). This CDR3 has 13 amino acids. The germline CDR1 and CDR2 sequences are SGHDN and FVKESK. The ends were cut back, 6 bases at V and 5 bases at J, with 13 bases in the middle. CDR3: CASSKGGWTEAFF. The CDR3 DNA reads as TGTGCCAGCAGTAAAGGGGGTTGGACTGAAGCTTTCTTT.

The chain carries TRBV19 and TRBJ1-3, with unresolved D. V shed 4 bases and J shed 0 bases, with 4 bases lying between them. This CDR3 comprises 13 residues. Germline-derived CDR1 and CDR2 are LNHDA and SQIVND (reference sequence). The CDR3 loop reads CASSSISGNTIYF. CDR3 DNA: TGTGCCAGTAGTAGTATCTCTGGAAACACCATATATTTT.

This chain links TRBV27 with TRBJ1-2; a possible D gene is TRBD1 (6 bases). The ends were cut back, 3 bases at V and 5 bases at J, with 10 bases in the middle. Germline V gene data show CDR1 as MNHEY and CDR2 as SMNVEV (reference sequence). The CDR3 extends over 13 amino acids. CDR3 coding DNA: TGTGCCAGCAGTTTGGGGGGGCAGTATGGCTACACCTTC. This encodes CASSLGGQYGYTF.

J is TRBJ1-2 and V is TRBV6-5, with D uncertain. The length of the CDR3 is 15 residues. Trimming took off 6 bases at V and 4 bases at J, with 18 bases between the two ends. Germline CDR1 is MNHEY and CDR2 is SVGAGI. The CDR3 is CASRAAGGSGYGYTF. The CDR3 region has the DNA TGTGCCAGCAGGGCCGCGGGCGGCAGTGGCTATGGCTACACCTTC.

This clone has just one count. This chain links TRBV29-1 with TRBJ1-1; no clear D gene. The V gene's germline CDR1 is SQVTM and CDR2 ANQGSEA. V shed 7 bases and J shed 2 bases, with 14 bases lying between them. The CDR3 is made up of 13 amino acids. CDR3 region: CSASDTGNTEAFF. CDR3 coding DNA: TGCAGCGCTTCGGATACCGGAAACACTGAAGCTTTCTTT. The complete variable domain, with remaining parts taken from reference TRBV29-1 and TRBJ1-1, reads SAVISQKPSRDICQRGTSLTIQCQVDSQVTMMFWYRQQPGQSLTLIATANQGSEATYESGFVIDKFPISRPNLTFSTLTVSNMSPEDSSIYLCSASDTGNTEAFFGQGTRLTVV.

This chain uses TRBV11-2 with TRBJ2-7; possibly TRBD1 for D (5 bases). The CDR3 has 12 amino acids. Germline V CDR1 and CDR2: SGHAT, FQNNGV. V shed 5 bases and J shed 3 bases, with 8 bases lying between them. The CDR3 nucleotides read TGTGCCAGCAGCCATGACAGCTACGAGCAGTACTTC. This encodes CASSHDSYEQYF.

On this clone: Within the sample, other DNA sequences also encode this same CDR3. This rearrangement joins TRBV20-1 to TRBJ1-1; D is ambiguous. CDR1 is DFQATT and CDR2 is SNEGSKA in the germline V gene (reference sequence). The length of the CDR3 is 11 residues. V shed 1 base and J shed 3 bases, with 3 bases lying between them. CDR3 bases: TGCAGTGCTAGAGGGGACACTGAAGCTTTCTTT. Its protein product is CSARGDTEAFF.

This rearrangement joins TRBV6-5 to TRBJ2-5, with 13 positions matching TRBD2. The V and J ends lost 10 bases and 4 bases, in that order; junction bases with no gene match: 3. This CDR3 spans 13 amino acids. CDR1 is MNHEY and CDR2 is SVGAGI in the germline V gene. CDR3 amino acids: CATRLAGGETQYF. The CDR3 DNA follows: TGTGCCACCCGACTAGCGGGAGGAGAGACCCAGTACTTC.

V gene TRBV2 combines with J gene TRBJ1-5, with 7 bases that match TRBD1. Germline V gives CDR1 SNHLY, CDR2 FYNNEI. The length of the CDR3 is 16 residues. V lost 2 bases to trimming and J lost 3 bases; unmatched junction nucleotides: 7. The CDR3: CASSESVTGFNQPQHF. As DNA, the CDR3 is TGTGCCAGCAGTGAAAGTGTGACAGGGTTCAATCAGCCCCAGCATTTT.

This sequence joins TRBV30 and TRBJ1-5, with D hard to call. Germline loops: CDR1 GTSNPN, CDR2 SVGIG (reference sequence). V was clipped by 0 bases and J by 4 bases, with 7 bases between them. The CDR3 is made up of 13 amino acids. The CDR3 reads CAWSVGNNQPQHF. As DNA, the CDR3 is TGTGCCTGGAGTGTGGGTAATAATCAGCCCCAGCATTTT.

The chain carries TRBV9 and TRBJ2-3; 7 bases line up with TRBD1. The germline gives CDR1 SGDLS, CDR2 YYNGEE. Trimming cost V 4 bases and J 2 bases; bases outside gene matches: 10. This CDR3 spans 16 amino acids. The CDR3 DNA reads TGTGCCAGCAGCCCCCGGGGACAGATCTTCACAGATACGCAGTATTTT. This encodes CASSPRGQIFTDTQYF.

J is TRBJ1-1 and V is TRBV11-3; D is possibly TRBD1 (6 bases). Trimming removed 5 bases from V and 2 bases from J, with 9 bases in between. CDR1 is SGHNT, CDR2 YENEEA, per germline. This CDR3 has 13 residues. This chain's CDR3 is CASSRGHNTEAFF. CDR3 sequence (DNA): TGTGCCAGCAGCCGGGGACACAACACTGAAGCTTTCTTT.

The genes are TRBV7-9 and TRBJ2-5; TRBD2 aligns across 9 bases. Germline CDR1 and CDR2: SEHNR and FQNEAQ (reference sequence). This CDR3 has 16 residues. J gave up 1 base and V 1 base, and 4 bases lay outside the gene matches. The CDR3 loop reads CASSLGAGGRQETQYF. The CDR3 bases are TGTGCCAGCAGCTTAGGAGCGGGGGGTCGCCAAGAGACCCAGTACTTC.